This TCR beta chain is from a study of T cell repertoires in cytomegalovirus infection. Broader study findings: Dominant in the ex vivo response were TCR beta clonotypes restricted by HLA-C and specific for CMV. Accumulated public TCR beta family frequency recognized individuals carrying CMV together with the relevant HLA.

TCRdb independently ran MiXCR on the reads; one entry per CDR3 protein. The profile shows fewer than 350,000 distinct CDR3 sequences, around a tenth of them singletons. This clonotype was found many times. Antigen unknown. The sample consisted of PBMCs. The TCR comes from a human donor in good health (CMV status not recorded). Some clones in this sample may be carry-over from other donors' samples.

The CDR3 spells CASSSDSLAGGPLAKNIQYF. DNA for the CDR3: TGTGCCAGCAGTTCCGACTCCCTAGCGGGGGGACCACTAGCCAAAAACATTCAGTACTTC. This rearrangement joins TRBV6-6 to TRBJ2-4; 11 positions agree with TRBD2. The CDR3 runs 20 residues. Trimming cost V 4 bases and J 0 bases; bases outside gene matches: 14. CDR1 and CDR2 from the germline V gene are MNHNY and SVGAGI (reference sequence).